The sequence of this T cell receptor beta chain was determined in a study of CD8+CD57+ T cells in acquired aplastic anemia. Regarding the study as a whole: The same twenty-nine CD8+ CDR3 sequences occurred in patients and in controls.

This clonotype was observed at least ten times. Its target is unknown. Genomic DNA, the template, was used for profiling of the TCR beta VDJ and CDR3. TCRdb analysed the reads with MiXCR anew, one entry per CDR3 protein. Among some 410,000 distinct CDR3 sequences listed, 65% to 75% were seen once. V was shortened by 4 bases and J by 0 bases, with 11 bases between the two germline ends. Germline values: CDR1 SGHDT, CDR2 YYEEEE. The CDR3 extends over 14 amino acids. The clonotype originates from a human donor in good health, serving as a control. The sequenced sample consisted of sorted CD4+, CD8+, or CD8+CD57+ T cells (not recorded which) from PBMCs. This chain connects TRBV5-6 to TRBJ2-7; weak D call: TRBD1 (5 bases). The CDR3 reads CASSPRVSSYEQYF. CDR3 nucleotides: TGTGCCAGCAGCCCCAGGGTTAGCTCCTACGAGCAGTACTTC.